Included here is one T cell receptor (beta chain) sequence, with context. The antigen is unknown. The data stem from a study of a mutant IDH1 vaccine in newly diagnosed glioma. Study in general: Patients came in for eight vaccinations, in weeks 1, 3, 5, 7, 11, 15, 19 and 23. Among treated patients, around 62% were male and approximately 40% female, and mean age was approximately 40 years. Radiotherapy, temozolomide, or both had been given previously, and both were given to most.

The V and J ends lost 4 bases and 5 bases respectively, with 14 bases between them. The germline V gene encodes CDR1 SGDLS and CDR2 YYNGEE. The CDR3 is 14 residues long. Clones were sequenced by immunoSEQ multiplex PCR, and TCRdb holds only the in-frame ones, with some missing. This table holds about 20,000 clones, roughly 82% found once. Time point specified: week 23, last vaccination. Topical imiquimod was applied with each vaccine dose, which held 300 ug of mutant IDH1 20-mer peptide. Every donor had a new WHO grade 3 or 4 astrocytoma that was IDH1-mutant, with loss of nuclear ATRX. Sequencing was performed on PBMCs, taken from a glioma patient whose treatment included an IDH1 peptide vaccine. The receptor was derived from a man aged 25 to 40 with glioma. V and J are TRBV9 and TRBJ2-3; tentative D call: TRBD2 (6 bases). The DNA of the CDR3 is TGTGCCAGCAGCTCCGTCGGGGGAGGAGATACGCAGTATTTT. Its protein product is CASSSVGGGDTQYF.